This T cell receptor beta chain was retrieved from a study of T cell repertoires in cytomegalovirus infection. Study background: Public TCR beta signatures indicated both CMV infection and matching HLA type.

MiXCR, run by TCRdb on the reads, gives a single entry per CDR3 protein. The sample carries about 830,000 distinct CDR3 sequences, 32% recorded once. Study results and limitations: Carriers of CMV plus the relevant HLA were identified by cumulative public TCR beta family frequency.

Trimming removed 10 bases from V and 4 bases from J; junction bases left unmatched: 15. CDR1 and CDR2 (germline): MNHGY, SAAAGT. The CDR3 runs 15 residues. As regards this clonotype: Its cognate antigen is unknown.

This receptor was identified in a human donor in good health (CMV status not recorded). Some clones in this sample may be carry-over from other donors' samples. Sequenced material: cultured CD8+ T cells from PBMCs, taken from culture after CMV antigen stimulation. The chain is built from TRBV6-8 and TRBJ1-1; 7 bases map to TRBD1. The CDR3 DNA reads as TGTGCCAACAGCTCATCCTCAACAGGGGTCACTGAAGCTTTCTTT. This encodes CANSSSSTGVTEAFF.